These 18 T cell receptor beta chains were all obtained from the same sample, sequenced in a study of neoadjuvant anti-PD-1 for oral cavity cancer. Here immunoSEQ multiplex PCR was the method, and the copy in TCRdb shows in-frame clones only, minus some. The table records approximately 17,000 clones, approximately 79% of them present only once. Sequencing used PBMCs, obtained before nivolumab (anti-PD-1) treatment. The source is a person between 40 and 85 years old with oral cavity squamous cell carcinoma.

The chain joins TRBV6-1 to TRBJ1-4, with 9 bases matching TRBD1. This CDR3 is 15 amino acids long. CDR1 and CDR2 from the germline V gene are MNHNS and SASEGT. V shed 6 bases, J shed 8 bases, and the junction held 10 bases outside the gene matches. Here the CDR3 reads CASRKGQGMKEKLFF. CDR3 DNA sequence: TGTGCCAGCAGAAAAGGACAGGGGATGAAAGAAAAACTGTTTTTT.

There are a few counts of this clone. The chain's CDR3 is CASSQDSGQGAQPQHF. DNA for the CDR3: TGCGCCAGCAGCCAAGATTCAGGACAGGGGGCCCAGCCCCAGCATTTT. This chain joins TRBV4-1 and TRBJ1-5, with 11 bases matching TRBD1. The length of the CDR3 is 16 residues. Germline trimming cut 0 bases from V and 7 bases from J; bases unmatched to any gene: 5. The germline V gene has CDR1 MGHRA and CDR2 YSYEKL.

The chain links TRBV6-1 to TRBJ1-2, with D possibly being TRBD1 (6 bases). V was clipped by 8 bases and J by 10 bases, with 23 bases between them. CDR3 length equals 14 residues. CDR1 is MNHNS and CDR2 is SASEGT in the germline V gene. Written as DNA, the CDR3 is TGTGCCAGCCATGAGGGGGGGACAAAGATGGACTACACCTTC. This translates into CASHEGGTKMDYTF.

The chain combines TRBV11-3 with TRBJ2-7, with D tentatively TRBD1 (5 bases). Germline assignment: CDR1 SGHNT and CDR2 YENEEA. The CDR3 contains 14 residues. The germline V and J ends were trimmed by 5 bases and 0 bases, with 11 bases remaining between them. DNA of the CDR3: TGTGCCAGCAGCGGCACAGGATGCTCCTACGAGCAGTACTTC. Its protein product is CASSGTGCSYEQYF.

J is TRBJ1-1 and V is TRBV12-5; D not resolved. Germline-derived CDR1 and CDR2 are LGHNT and FRNRAP. The length of the CDR3 is 13 residues. Trimming cost V 3 bases and J 5 bases, with 10 bases left between them. The CDR3 protein is CASGFKGMTEAFF. CDR3 in DNA: TGTGCTAGTGGTTTCAAGGGAATGACTGAAGCTTTCTTT.

The chain carries TRBV12-5 and TRBJ1-5, with a tentative D call TRBD1 (5 bases). Per the germline V gene, CDR1 is LGHNT and CDR2 is FRNRAP. This CDR3 region has 13 residues. V lost 5 bases to trimming and J lost 6 bases, with 11 bases between them. The CDR3: CASGPYRGQPQHF. The CDR3 DNA follows: TGTGCTAGTGGTCCGTATAGGGGTCAGCCCCAGCATTTT.

This chain connects TRBV15 to TRBJ2-1; TRBD2 matches 8 bases. Losses at the gene ends were 0 bases for V and 6 bases for J; bases not matched to a gene: 4. Germline V lookup: CDR1 LNHNV, CDR2 YYDKDF (reference sequence). The length of the CDR3 is 15 residues. CDR3: CATSREPSGSNEQFF. CDR3 coding DNA: TGTGCCACCAGCAGAGAACCTAGCGGGTCCAATGAGCAGTTCTTC.

The chain is built from TRBV15 and TRBJ1-2; D is unresolved. CDR1 and CDR2 from the germline V gene are LNHNV and YYDKDF (reference sequence). V lost 5 bases and J 8 bases, leaving 15 bases between the germline ends. The CDR3 has 13 amino acids. For the CDR3, the DNA is TGTGCCACCAGCGAGGGCCATTCGGCAGGCTACACCTTC. Translating it yields CATSEGHSAGYTF.

The V and J genes are TRBV7-9 and TRBJ1-6; TRBD1 might be the D (5 bases). Trimming shortened V by 5 bases and J by 7 bases, and 18 bases separated the two germline ends. Germline V gives CDR1 SEHNR, CDR2 FQNEAQ (reference sequence). The CDR3 sequence is 16 residues long. CDR3 sequence (DNA): TGTGCCAGCAGCGATAGACAGACCGAGAGAAATTCACCCCTCCACTTT. Protein product: CASSDRQTERNSPLHF.

V usage is TRBV11-2 and J usage is TRBJ1-2; 9 bases match TRBD1. This CDR3 is 18 amino acids long. J was trimmed by 2 bases and V by 3 bases; bases with no gene match: 13. CDR1 and CDR2 from the germline V gene are SGHAT and FQNNGV. The CDR3: CASSLHRGRSSENYGYTF. Written as DNA, the CDR3 is TGTGCCAGCAGCTTGCACAGGGGGCGATCATCTGAAAACTATGGCTACACCTTC.

This clone was counted a single time. V gene TRBV4-2 combines with J gene TRBJ2-1; 9 nucleotides line up with TRBD2. The germline V gene encodes CDR1 LGHNA and CDR2 YNFKEQ. V gave up 4 bases and J gave up 7 bases; unmatched junction bases: 8. This CDR3 region has 15 residues. The CDR3 loop reads CASSPPAGGLNEQFF. Here the CDR3 DNA reads TGTGCCAGCAGCCCCCCTGCGGGGGGGCTGAATGAGCAGTTCTTC.

This clone was observed a handful of times. The V gene is TRBV6-6, the J gene TRBJ2-7, with a tentative D call TRBD2 (6 bases). Germline CDR1 and CDR2: MNHNY and SVGAGI (reference sequence). This CDR3 has 16 residues. The ends were cut back, 2 bases at V and 9 bases at J, with 23 bases in the middle. The CDR3 nucleotides read TGTGCCAGCAGTTACACGTCCGGGGGTGACCTACGTGGGCAGTACTTC. Translating gives CASSYTSGGDLRGQYF.

This chain joins TRBV28 and TRBJ2-1, with 11 bases aligning to TRBD2. Germline loops: CDR1 MDHEN, CDR2 SYDVKM. The length of the CDR3 is 11 residues. Here the CDR3 reads CASGRANEQFF. As DNA, the CDR3 is TGTGCTAGCGGGAGGGCGAATGAGCAGTTCTTC.

This chain joins TRBV5-6 and TRBJ2-1; D gene ambiguous. Between the trimmed V and J ends, which lost 0 bases and 0 bases, there was a span of 10 bases. CDR1 and CDR2 (germline): SGHDT, YYEEEE. This CDR3 has 16 amino acids. The DNA of the CDR3 is TGTGCCAGCAGCTTGGAGCCCAGGCACTCCTACAATGAGCAGTTCTTC. Translation gives CASSLEPRHSYNEQFF.

In DNA, the CDR3 is TGTGCCAGCAGTCCAGGGACGGGCGGTGAGCAGTTCTTC. It yields the protein CASSPGTGGEQFF. The chain recombines TRBV27 with TRBJ2-1, with D perhaps matching TRBD1 or TRBD2 (5 bases each). V dropped 5 bases and J dropped 9 bases, with 14 bases sitting between them. Germline loops: CDR1 MNHEY, CDR2 SMNVEV (reference sequence). CDR3 length: 13 residues.

The genes are TRBV5-4 and TRBJ1-1; TRBD1 matches 7 bases. CDR3 length: 15 amino acids. Unmatched junction bases numbered 11, after V lost 4 bases and J lost 5 bases. Germline CDR1 and CDR2: SGHNT and YYREEE (reference sequence). CDR3 nucleotides: TGTGCCAGCAGCGTGGATCTGGCGGGACAGACTGAAGCTTTCTTT. It encodes CASSVDLAGQTEAFF.

As DNA, the CDR3 is TGTGCCTGGACGACCCCCCGGCGCGGGGCTTTCTTT. Translating it yields CAWTTPRRGAFF. The chain uses TRBV30 and TRBJ1-1; the D is unclear. CDR1 is GTSNPN and CDR2 is SVGIG in the germline V gene (reference sequence). V lost 4 bases to trimming and J lost 11 bases, with 17 bases between them. The CDR3 is made up of 12 amino acids.

V is TRBV7-8 and J is TRBJ1-2, with unresolved D. CDR1 is SGHVS, CDR2 FQNEAQ, per germline. Trimming stripped 5 bases from V and 4 bases from J, with 14 bases between. The CDR3 consists of 14 residues. CDR3 DNA: TGTGCCAGCAGCGCCTCAGGAGATATCTATGGCTACACCTTC. Its translation: CASSASGDIYGYTF.